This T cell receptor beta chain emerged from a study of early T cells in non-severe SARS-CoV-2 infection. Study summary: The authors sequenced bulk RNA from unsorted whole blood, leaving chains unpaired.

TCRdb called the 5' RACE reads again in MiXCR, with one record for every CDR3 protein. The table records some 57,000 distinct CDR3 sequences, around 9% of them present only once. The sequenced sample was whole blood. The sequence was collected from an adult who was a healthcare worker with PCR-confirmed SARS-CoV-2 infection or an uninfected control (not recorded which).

The CDR3: CASRPQGYGYTF. In DNA form, the CDR3 reads TGTGCCAGCAGGCCCCAGGGGTATGGCTACACCTTC. The V gene is TRBV6-5, the J gene TRBJ1-2; possible D gene TRBD1, 6 bases. Germline assignment: CDR1 MNHEY and CDR2 SVGAGI. The V end lost 6 bases, the J end lost 5 bases, and 10 bases lay between the germline ends. This CDR3 contains 12 residues.